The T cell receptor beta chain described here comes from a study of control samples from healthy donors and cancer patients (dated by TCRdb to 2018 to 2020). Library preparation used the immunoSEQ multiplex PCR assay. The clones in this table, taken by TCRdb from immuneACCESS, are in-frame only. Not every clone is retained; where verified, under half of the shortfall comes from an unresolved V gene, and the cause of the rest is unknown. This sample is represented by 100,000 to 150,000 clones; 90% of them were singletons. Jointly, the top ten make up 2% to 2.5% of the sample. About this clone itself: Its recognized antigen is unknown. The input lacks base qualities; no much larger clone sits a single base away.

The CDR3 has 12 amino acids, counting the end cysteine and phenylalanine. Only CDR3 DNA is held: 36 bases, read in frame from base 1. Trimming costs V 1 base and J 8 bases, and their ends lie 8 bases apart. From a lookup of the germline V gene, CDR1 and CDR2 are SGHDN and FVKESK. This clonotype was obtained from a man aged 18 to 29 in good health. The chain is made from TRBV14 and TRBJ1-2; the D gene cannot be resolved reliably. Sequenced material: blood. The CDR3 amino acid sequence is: CASSQGLGGYTF. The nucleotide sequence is TGTGCCAGCAGCCAAGGGCTAGGAGGCTACACCTTC. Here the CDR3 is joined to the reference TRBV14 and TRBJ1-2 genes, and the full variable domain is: EAGVTQFPSHSVIEKGQTVTLRCDPISGHDNLYWYRRVMGKEIKFLLHFVKESKQDESGMPNNRFLAERTGGTYSTLKVQPAELEDSGVYFCASSQGLGGYTFGSGTRLTVV.